The entry below gives a single TCR beta chain sequence along with its context. CDR1 and CDR2 (germline): MDHEN, SYDVKM. There are 15 residues in the CDR3. The V end lost 1 base, the J end lost 2 bases, and 10 bases lay between the germline ends. TCRdb's copy holds only in-frame clones and misses some; the assay was immunoSEQ multiplex PCR. The profile shows roughly 210,000 clones, about nine tenths of them singletons. This entry belongs to a study of blood T cell repertoires in COVID-19. In the study overall: Two negative PCRs, clearance, or symptom resolution had been documented for recovered Cohort 3 donors.

This sequence joins TRBV28 and TRBJ2-3; D gene ambiguous. The TCR originated in a man aged 25 to 40 in a cohort exposed to, infected with or recovered from COVID-19 (not recorded which). Sample: PBMCs or T cells enriched from blood (not recorded which). The CDR3 loop is CASSLLAPDTDTQYF. The CDR3 DNA is TGTGCCAGCAGTTTATTAGCCCCAGACACAGATACGCAGTATTTT.